The 23 T cell receptor beta chains presented below share a single source sample, sequenced in a study of tumor-infiltrating lymphocytes in oesophageal squamous cell carcinoma. Via MiXCR, TCRdb re-called the PCR reads, giving one row per CDR3 protein. The sample yields 15,000 to 20,000 distinct CDR3 sequences, over 40% seen once. Input material: normal esophageal tissue next to the tumor. These receptors were taken from a male donor with esophageal squamous cell carcinoma.

This clonotype was counted between two and nine times. The chain is built from TRBV5-1 and TRBJ2-6, with D tentatively TRBD1 (7 bases). The CDR3 sequence is 18 residues long. Between the trimmed V and J ends, which lost 0 bases and 2 bases, there was a span of 15 bases. Per germline, CDR1 SGHRS and CDR2 YFSETQ. The CDR3, as DNA: TGCGCCAGCAGCTTGGGCGGAGGGGGCAGCGCTGGGGCCAACGTCCTGACTTTC. This sequence encodes CASSLGGGGSAGANVLTF.

This clonotype was recorded a few times. The chain joins TRBV2 to TRBJ1-5; the match to TRBD1 covers 7 bases. The junction had 6 bases not matched to a gene; V was cut back by 8 bases and J by 2 bases. Germline values: CDR1 SNHLY, CDR2 FYNNEI. The CDR3 loop spans 14 amino acids. In nucleotides, the CDR3 is TGTGCCAGCGGAAACAGGGGAGGCAATCAGCCCCAGCATTTT. This gives the protein CASGNRGGNQPQHF.

The chain employs TRBV4-3 and TRBJ2-1; D not resolved. The CDR3 runs 15 residues. The germline V and J ends were trimmed by 1 base and 5 bases, with 12 bases remaining between them. Germline V gives CDR1 LGHNA, CDR2 YSLEER. CDR3: CASSQVVVTDNEQFF. The CDR3 DNA follows: TGCGCCAGCAGCCAAGTTGTAGTCACTGACAATGAGCAGTTCTTC.

This clonotype has a count of ten or more. The chain links TRBV7-6 to TRBJ2-1; 9 nucleotides align to TRBD1. Trimming at V came to 4 bases and at J to 9 bases, leaving 4 bases not matched to a gene. The CDR3 loop spans 13 amino acids. Germline loops: CDR1 SGHVS, CDR2 FNYEAQ. CDR3 coding DNA: TGTGCCAGCAGCTGGGACAGGGAAAGTGAGCAGTTCTTC. It yields the protein CASSWDRESEQFF.

This clonotype was counted many times. This chain uses TRBV4-3 with TRBJ2-4, with D perhaps given as TRBD1 or TRBD2 (5 bases each). CDR1 is LGHNA, CDR2 YSLEER, per germline. The CDR3 runs 15 residues. The V and J ends lost 2 bases and 6 bases respectively, with 14 bases between them. This chain's CDR3 is CASSQTGAPGNIQYF. CDR3 nucleotides: TGCGCCAGCAGCCAAACCGGGGCCCCAGGAAACATTCAGTACTTC.

In the case of this clonotype: This CDR3 is missing its conserved last phenylalanine or tryptophan, likely due to a read error. The DNA is left out, because the CDR3 cannot be placed on it with certainty; the CDR3 is given as TCRdb lists it. This chain joins TRBV7-2 and TRBJ2-5. The germline V gene has CDR1 SGHTA and CDR2 FQGNSA. A total of 16 residues make up the CDR3, ends included. The CDR3 here is CASSLVKGTYEQYFGN.

Concerning this clonotype itself: A single base separates this from a much larger clone, so it may be a read error. The chain recombines TRBV7-2 with TRBJ2-5; no clear D gene. Germline V gene sequence: CDR1 SGHTA, CDR2 FQGNSA. V lost 0 bases, J lost 11 bases, and 22 bases lay in between. The CDR3 spans 16 residues. CDR3 amino acids: CASSLAYQSSYHEQYF. The CDR3 coding sequence is TGTGCCAGCAGCTTAGCGTATCAGTCCTCCTACCATGAGCAGTACTTC.

The genes are TRBV6-2 or TRBV6-3 and TRBJ2-1, with 7 nucleotides matching TRBD1. Near its end, the DNA agrees better with TRBJ2-7, so the J call may be wrong. CDR3 length: 15 amino acids. CDR1 and CDR2 from the germline V gene are MNHEY and SVGEGT. CDR3 sequence (DNA): TGTGCCAGCAGTGACCCTCAGGGGGTAGTCGACGAGCAGTACTTC. Protein sequence: CASSDPQGVVDEQYF.

This clonotype appeared many times. The chain combines TRBV27 with TRBJ2-2; D possibly corresponds to TRBD2 (6 bases). The CDR3 runs 12 residues. The V and J ends lost 4 bases and 6 bases respectively, with 6 bases between them. The germline V gene has CDR1 MNHEY and CDR2 SMNVEV (reference sequence). The CDR3 bases are TGTGCCAGCAGTTGGAGGGCCGGGGAGCTGTTTTTT. Translation: CASSWRAGELFF.

There are many counts of this clonotype. The chain combines TRBV24-1 with TRBJ2-3; a weak D match, TRBD1 (6 bases). This CDR3 region has 14 residues. Germline V CDR1 and CDR2: KGHDR, SFDVKD. Trimming shortened V by 7 bases and J by 5 bases, and 15 bases separated the two germline ends. CDR3 DNA: TGTGCCACCAGCAGGGGCCCCGCACAAGATACGCAGTATTTT. This codes for CATSRGPAQDTQYF.

This clonotype was found a few times. The chain carries TRBV7-8 and TRBJ2-5; D possibly corresponds to TRBD1 (6 bases). Germline values: CDR1 SGHVS, CDR2 FQNEAQ. The CDR3 runs 15 residues. Trimming took off 5 bases at V and 0 bases at J, with 13 bases between the two ends. The CDR3 is CASSHDRQYQETQYF. The CDR3, as DNA: TGTGCCAGCAGCCACGACAGGCAGTACCAAGAGACCCAGTACTTC.

J is TRBJ2-5 and V is TRBV7-3; 12 nucleotides line up with TRBD2. J lost 4 bases, V lost 6 bases, and 3 bases had no gene match. CDR1 SGHTA and CDR2 FQGTGA come from the germline V gene. The CDR3 consists of 14 residues. The CDR3 protein is CASRSGLAGETQYF. The DNA for the CDR3 is TGTGCCAGCAGGTCGGGACTAGCGGGAGAGACCCAGTACTTC.

This clonotype came up many times. A much larger clone sits a single nucleotide away, making a read error possible. This chain uses TRBV7-6 with TRBJ2-5; 7 nucleotides match TRBD2. This CDR3 is 16 amino acids long. In germline, CDR1 is SGHVS, CDR2 FNYEAQ. V shed 1 base and J 11 bases; nucleotides not matched to a gene: 16. DNA for the CDR3: TGTGCCAGCAGCTTAGGTGGGAGGGCCTCATACAATGAGCAGTACTTC. It codes for CASSLGGRASYNEQYF.

About this clonotype itself: Since no conserved phenylalanine or tryptophan closes the CDR3, a read error is the likely cause. It is unclear where the CDR3 begins or ends on the DNA, so no DNA is shown, and the CDR3 is as TCRdb lists it. V gene TRBV6-1 combines with J gene TRBJ2-6; TRBD2 was called by the table and not checked on the DNA. CDR1 is MNHNS, CDR2 SASEGT, per germline. Termini included, the CDR3 measures 23 amino acids. CDR3 sequence reads: CASSDDLGIYSTSAQDNEQFFGA.

This clonotype was counted only a few times. This chain joins TRBV20-1 and TRBJ2-3; TRBD2 aligns across 7 bases. Germline V gene sequence: CDR1 DFQATT, CDR2 SNEGSKA (reference sequence). This CDR3 region has 14 residues. Trimming took 3 bases from V and 2 from J; bases not matched to a gene: 5. In DNA, the CDR3 is TGCAGTGCTAGGGGGGGGGGTCACACAGATACGCAGTATTTT. Its protein is CSARGGGHTDTQYF.

The table lists this clonotype with many counts. This chain links TRBV5-1 with TRBJ1-1; TRBD1 matches 7 bases. The V segment lost 0 bases and the J segment 0 bases; nucleotides outside the gene matches: 5. The CDR3 extends over 16 amino acids. CDR1 is SGHRS, CDR2 YFSETQ, per germline. For the CDR3, the DNA is TGCGCCAGCAGCTTGGCTACAGGGGATATGAACACTGAAGCTTTCTTT. The encoded protein is CASSLATGDMNTEAFF.

Many counts were recorded for this clonotype. The gene calls are TRBV28 and TRBJ2-1; no clear D. Germline CDR1 MDHEN, CDR2 SYDVKM. There are 14 residues in the CDR3. V shed 6 bases and J shed 3 bases, with 12 bases lying between them. CDR3 amino acids: CASSPVTVYNEQFF. The DNA of the CDR3 is TGTGCCAGCAGCCCGGTGACCGTCTACAATGAGCAGTTCTTC.

The chain joins TRBV7-4 to TRBJ2-7; 8 nucleotides align to TRBD1. V lost 3 bases and J lost 5; bases outside the gene matches: 15. The germline CDR1 and CDR2 sequences are SGHVT and SQSDAQ. The CDR3 totals 17 residues. The CDR3 DNA reads as TGTGCCAGCAGCTTTATCGCGTCCCAGGGGGCGCGAAACGAGCAGTACTTC. Amino acid sequence: CASSFIASQGARNEQYF.

This chain joins TRBV7-2 and TRBJ2-7; D might be TRBD1 (5 bases). With 1 base removed from V and 2 bases from J, the gap between germline ends came to 15 bases. The CDR3 contains 16 residues. Germline-derived CDR1 and CDR2 are SGHTA and FQGNSA. CDR3 amino acids: CASSLGGSGSAYEQYF. Here the CDR3 DNA reads TGTGCCAGCAGCTTAGGGGGATCAGGGTCAGCCTACGAGCAGTACTTC.

The chain has TRBV7-2 and TRBJ2-3; 11 nucleotides agree with TRBD2. With the DNA end fitting TRBJ2-7 better, the J assignment may be wrong. The CDR3 runs to 15 residues. Germline V CDR1 and CDR2: SGHTA, FQGNSA. DNA of the CDR3: TGTGCCAGCAGCTTAGCTCTAGCGGGGGGTTACGAGCAGTACTTC. Protein sequence: CASSLALAGGYEQYF.

This clonotype is medium-sized (0.01 to 0.1%) within its sample. This sequence joins TRBV6-1 and TRBJ2-3, with 10 bases aligning to TRBD2. V shed 4 bases and J 2 bases; nucleotides not matched to a gene: 6. Germline loops: CDR1 MNHNS, CDR2 SASEGT. The CDR3 is 16 residues long. This CDR3 is CASSARTSGNTDTQYF. Written as DNA, the CDR3 is TGTGCCAGCAGTGCAAGGACTAGCGGCAACACAGATACGCAGTATTTT.

This clonotype is a singleton in its sample. This chain links TRBV24-1 with TRBJ2-1; D remains unclear. The J call is in doubt because the DNA end fits TRBJ2-7 better. The germline V gene encodes CDR1 KGHDR and CDR2 SFDVKD. The CDR3 runs 13 residues. Here the CDR3 DNA reads TGTGCCACCAGTGGAGGACGGCACTACGAGCAGTACTTC. Protein: CATSGGRHYEQYF.

V usage is TRBV7-2 and J usage is TRBJ2-7, with D tentatively TRBD1 or TRBD2 (5 bases each). Trimming took off 5 bases at V and 2 bases at J, with 16 bases between the two ends. The CDR3 sequence is 15 residues long. Germline assignment: CDR1 SGHTA and CDR2 FQGNSA. For the CDR3, the DNA is TGTGCCAGCAGCACAAAAGCCGGGACGCCCTACGAGCAGTACTTC. Its protein is CASSTKAGTPYEQYF.